This T cell receptor (beta chain) was recorded in a study of graft-versus-host responses after intestinal transplantation. About the study: Transplantation in recipients was multivisceral, liver-intestinal, or isolated intestinal. Every recipient had anti-thymocyte globulin induction and two to three years of tacrolimus plus steroids. The study's findings and limits: Maximum circulating GvH clone levels tracked with early post-transplant HvG decreases. Graft-versus-host to host-versus-graft clonal ratios in allografts were high in patients with graft-donor T cell macrochimerism.

Of note for this clone: The antigen is not known.

Data came from immunoSEQ multiplex PCR; TCRdb stores just in-frame clones and leaves some out. The sample records tens of thousands of clones, over 85% being singletons. The specimen was PBMCs, collected 26 days after transplant. The clonotype originates from a human patient who received an intestinal transplant, so some T cells may come from the graft donor.

CDR3 sequence: CASSKVCGPSTDTQYF. The CDR3, as DNA: TGTGCCAGCAGCAAAGTCTGCGGCCCTAGCACAGATACGCAGTATTTT. This rearrangement joins TRBV21-1 to TRBJ2-3; TRBD2 is the table's D call and was not checked against the DNA. TRBV21-1 is marked as a pseudogene. The CDR3 is 16 residues long.